This paragraph reports one T cell receptor beta chain. The data originate from a study of blood T cell repertoires in COVID-19. The germline V and J ends were trimmed by 5 bases and 7 bases, with 27 bases remaining between them. Germline values: CDR1 SGHTS, CDR2 YDEGEE. This CDR3 is 17 amino acids long. TCRdb's copy holds only in-frame clones and misses some; the assay was immunoSEQ multiplex PCR. The repertoire has some 510,000 clones, around nine tenths of them found once; the top ten carry 1.8%. The TCR comes from a woman aged 40 to 50 who had recovered from COVID-19. Sequencing was done on a sample of PBMCs or T cells enriched from blood (not recorded which). The chain combines TRBV5-8 with TRBJ1-2, with a possible D match to TRBD1 (6 bases). This chain's CDR3 is CASSTGDTLHGDTGYTF. The CDR3 DNA reads as TGTGCCAGCAGTACTGGGGACACTTTACACGGGGATACTGGCTACACCTTC.